The rows below give T cell receptor beta chains drawn from one sample of a study of blood T cell repertoires in COVID-19. Using immunoSEQ multiplex PCR, the repertoire was profiled, and TCRdb retains in-frame clones only, with some absent. The sample holds 250,000 to 300,000 clones, about 90% seen once. Sequenced: peripheral blood. All receptors derive from a woman in her 70s with COVID-19, enrolled during active disease. The CDR3 runs from the conserved cysteine through the conserved F or W. The order of the fields is clone size, J gene, D gene, V gene, CDR3 DNA, CDR3 protein. The D gene is left open where the match is weak. Clone size is given for some rows only: seen once, a few or many times, or a class if the clone is expanded.

clone_size: few
j_call: TRBJ2-1
d_call: NA
v_call: TRBV3-1/TRBV3-2
cdr3_nt: TGTGCCAGCAGCCAAGACTCCCAGCGGGTGCCAGAGCAGTTCTTC
cdr3_aa: CASSQDSQRVPEQFF

clone_size: NA
j_call: TRBJ2-1
d_call: NA
v_call: TRBV6-5
cdr3_nt: TGTGCCAGCGAGCCAGGCTCCTACAATGAGCAGTTCTTC
cdr3_aa: CASEPGSYNEQFF

clone_size: NA
j_call: TRBJ1-2
d_call: NA
v_call: TRBV5-5
cdr3_nt: TGTGCCAGCAGCTCCTTGGCAGCGGGGAACTATGGCTACACCTTC
cdr3_aa: CASSSLAAGNYGYTF

clone_size: NA
j_call: TRBJ2-1
d_call: TRBD2
v_call: TRBV20-1
cdr3_nt: TGCAGTGCCCGGACTAGCGTTGAGCAGTTCTTC
cdr3_aa: CSARTSVEQFF

clone_size: NA
j_call: TRBJ2-3
d_call: NA
v_call: TRBV2
cdr3_nt: TGTGCCAGCACCCGACGGAGGAGAGGGCAGTATTTT
cdr3_aa: CASTRRRRGQYF

clone_size: NA
j_call: TRBJ2-3
d_call: NA
v_call: TRBV11-2
cdr3_nt: TGTGCCAGCAGTCAAGGGGTTGCAGATACGCAGTATTTT
cdr3_aa: CASSQGVADTQYF

clone_size: NA
j_call: TRBJ2-5
d_call: TRBD2
v_call: TRBV7-9
cdr3_nt: TGTGCCAGCAGCCGGACTAGCGGGAGGGAGACCCAGTACTTC
cdr3_aa: CASSRTSGRETQYF

clone_size: once
j_call: TRBJ2-3
d_call: NA
v_call: TRBV7-2
cdr3_nt: TGTGCCAGCAGCCCATGGTCCGGGGATTGGGCGCAGTATTTT
cdr3_aa: CASSPWSGDWAQYF

clone_size: NA
j_call: TRBJ2-7
d_call: TRBD2
v_call: TRBV19
cdr3_nt: TGTGCCAGTAGTCCGACTAGCGGGACAACCGAGCAGTACTTC
cdr3_aa: CASSPTSGTTEQYF

clone_size: NA
j_call: TRBJ1-5
d_call: TRBD1
v_call: TRBV19
cdr3_nt: TGTGCCAGTAACTCCGGGACAGGGGGACAGCCCCAGCATTTT
cdr3_aa: CASNSGTGGQPQHF

clone_size: NA
j_call: TRBJ1-1
d_call: NA
v_call: TRBV10-3
cdr3_nt: TGTGCCATCAGTGTTTCCGGGAACACTGAAGCTTTCTTT
cdr3_aa: CAISVSGNTEAFF

clone_size: NA
j_call: TRBJ1-4
d_call: NA
v_call: TRBV5-5
cdr3_nt: TGTGCCAGCAGCTTGAGGGGTCCAAATGAAAAACTGTTTTTT
cdr3_aa: CASSLRGPNEKLFF

clone_size: NA
j_call: TRBJ1-3
d_call: NA
v_call: TRBV24-1
cdr3_nt: TGTGCCACCAGCTATACAGGGTTGGGAAACACCATATATTTT
cdr3_aa: CATSYTGLGNTIYF

clone_size: NA
j_call: TRBJ2-3
d_call: TRBD1
v_call: TRBV6-5
cdr3_nt: TGTGCCAGCATACCGGGACAGCTTTTCACAGATACGCAGTATTTT
cdr3_aa: CASIPGQLFTDTQYF

clone_size: NA
j_call: TRBJ1-5
d_call: NA
v_call: TRBV28
cdr3_nt: TGTGCCAGCAGCCTCCGGGGAGGGGACAATCAGCCCCAGCATTTT
cdr3_aa: CASSLRGGDNQPQHF

clone_size: NA
j_call: TRBJ1-5
d_call: TRBD1
v_call: TRBV15
cdr3_nt: TGTGCCACCAGCACCGACAGGGGTCAGCCCCAGCATTTT
cdr3_aa: CATSTDRGQPQHF

clone_size: NA
j_call: TRBJ1-1
d_call: TRBD1
v_call: TRBV10-3
cdr3_nt: TGTGCCATCAGTGATAGGGTTGGGACAGGGGGCACTGAAGCTTTCTTT
cdr3_aa: CAISDRVGTGGTEAFF

clone_size: once
j_call: TRBJ2-2
d_call: TRBD1
v_call: TRBV3-1/TRBV3-2
cdr3_nt: TGTGCCTCGAGACGGGACAGGATGAACACCGGGGAGCTGTTTTTT
cdr3_aa: CASRRDRMNTGELFF

clone_size: NA
j_call: TRBJ2-6
d_call: TRBD2
v_call: TRBV18
cdr3_nt: TGTGCCAGCTCACTTAGCGGGAAAACTTCTGGGGCCAACGTCCTGACTTTC
cdr3_aa: CASSLSGKTSGANVLTF

clone_size: once
j_call: TRBJ1-1
d_call: NA
v_call: TRBV12-2
cdr3_nt: TGTGCAAGTCGCTTAGATGGGACTTTGAACACTGAAGCTTTCTTT
cdr3_aa: CASRLDGTLNTEAFF

clone_size: NA
j_call: TRBJ2-7
d_call: NA
v_call: TRBV7-2
cdr3_nt: TGTGCCAGCAGCTTAGCGGAGTGGGACGAGCAGTACTTC
cdr3_aa: CASSLAEWDEQYF

clone_size: NA
j_call: TRBJ2-1
d_call: TRBD2
v_call: TRBV7-9
cdr3_nt: TGTGCCAGCAGCCGACTGGCGGGAGGGGTTACCCCCTACAATGAGCAGTTCTTC
cdr3_aa: CASSRLAGGVTPYNEQFF